The T cell receptor beta chain under discussion was sequenced for a study of T cell responses to AZD1222 COVID-19 vaccine. Study overall: The study pooled second doses at about 4 or about 12 weeks. General study results and limits: Donor demographics were predominantly white British with a female majority; clonal diversity may be underestimated. Spike was spanned by vaccine-associated CD4 TCRs, which were dominant at 160-218 and 743-854.

Of note for this clone: Its target is not known.

Profiling relied on immunoSEQ multiplex PCR, and the TCRdb table lists in-frame clones only, not all of them. The data contain 98,000 or so clones, about 91% of them singletons. Specimen: peripheral blood, collected on day 0 of AZD1222 vaccination. This receptor was identified in an adult in good health.

Here the CDR3 DNA reads TGTGCCAGCAGCTTGGAGCCTGCGGGGACGTACAATGAGCAGTTCTTC. Translation gives CASSLEPAGTYNEQFF. The chain is built from TRBV5-4 and TRBJ2-1, with D maybe TRBD2 (6 bases). V shed 0 bases and J shed 4 bases, with 14 bases lying between them. The germline V gene encodes CDR1 SGHNT and CDR2 YYREEE (reference sequence). The CDR3 extends over 16 amino acids.